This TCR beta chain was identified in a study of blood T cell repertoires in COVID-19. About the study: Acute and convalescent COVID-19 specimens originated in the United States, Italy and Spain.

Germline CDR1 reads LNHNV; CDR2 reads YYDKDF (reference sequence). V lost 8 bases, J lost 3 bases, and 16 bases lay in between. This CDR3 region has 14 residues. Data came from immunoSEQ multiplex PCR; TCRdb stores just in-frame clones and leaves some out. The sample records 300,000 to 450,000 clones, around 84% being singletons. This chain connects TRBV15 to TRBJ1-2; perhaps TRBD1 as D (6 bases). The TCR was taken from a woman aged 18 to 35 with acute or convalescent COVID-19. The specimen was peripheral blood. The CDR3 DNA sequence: TGTGCCACCGAAATCGACAGGAAAGACTATGGCTACACCTTC. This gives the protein CATEIDRKDYGYTF.